These 23 T cell receptor beta chains share one sample of origin, sequenced in a study of regulatory T cells in long-lasting Graves disease. The sample's time point: persistent/refractory GD, antithyroid drugs over 5 years with positive TRAb. After RNA was extracted from PBMCs, the TCR library was made from it. Construction of TCR beta libraries relied on iRepertoire HTBI primers and on Arm-PCR targeting CDR3 regions. TCRdb recomputed calls from the multiplex PCR reads with MiXCR, one row per CDR3 protein. The table shows roughly 400,000 distinct CDR3 sequences, with roughly a fifth occurring only once. The sequences come from peripheral blood mononuclear cells (PBMCs), collected when the disease was refractory, from a patient treated with antithyroid drugs. The receptors were sampled from a female donor with Graves disease.

The table lists this clonotype with many counts. The V gene is TRBV20-1, the J gene TRBJ2-7, with 8 bases matching TRBD1. The V and J ends lost 3 bases and 3 bases, in that order; junction bases with no gene match: 7. Germline V gives CDR1 DFQATT, CDR2 SNEGSKA (reference sequence). The CDR3 is made up of 14 amino acids. In DNA form, the CDR3 reads TGCAGTGCTAGTGAGGACAGGGCATTCTACGAGCAGTACTTC. Translating it yields CSASEDRAFYEQYF.

Concerning this clonotype: A much larger clonotype is one base distant, so this may be a read error. V is TRBV6-1 and J is TRBJ1-4, with a possible D match to TRBD1 (5 bases). The CDR3 has 16 residues. CDR1 is MNHNS and CDR2 is SASEGT in the germline V gene. CDR3 region: CTSSEGTWPTNEKLFF. The CDR3 coding sequence is TGTACCAGCAGTGAGGGGACTTGGCCAACTAATGAAAAACTGTTTTTT.

The rearrangement links TRBV6-5 to TRBJ2-1; 14 bases agree with TRBD2. Trimming at V came to 1 base and at J to 8 bases, leaving 16 bases not matched to a gene. Germline-derived CDR1 and CDR2 are MNHEY and SVGAGI. The CDR3 covers 20 residues. The DNA of the CDR3 is TGTGCCAGCAGTTACTATGGGCAGATTGGGACTAGCGGGAGTCAGCATGAGCAGTTCTTC. This translates into CASSYYGQIGTSGSQHEQFF.

The sample holds a few counts of this clonotype. This chain joins TRBV11-2 and TRBJ2-1; no clear D gene. Germline CDR1 is SGHAT and CDR2 is FQNNGV. This CDR3 spans 15 amino acids. Between the trimmed V and J ends, which lost 5 bases and 0 bases, there was a span of 11 bases. The CDR3 DNA reads as TGTGCCAGCAGCCCACAGCGAAACTCCTACAATGAGCAGTTCTTC. It codes for CASSPQRNSYNEQFF.

This clonotype has at least ten counts. V gene TRBV28 combines with J gene TRBJ2-7; the D is unclear. The germline V gene encodes CDR1 MDHEN and CDR2 SYDVKM. This CDR3 contains 14 residues. V was pared by 4 bases and J by 6 bases, with 16 bases between. CDR3 bases: TGTGCCAGCAGTTCCCCCGGCGCGTTCAGCGAGCAGTACTTC. It is translated as CASSSPGAFSEQYF. Supplemented by reference TRBV28 and TRBJ2-7, the full variable domain reads DVKVTQSSRYLVKRTGEKVFLECVQDMDHENMFWYRQDPGLGLRLIYFSYDVKMKEKGDIPEGYSVSREKKERFSLILESASTNQTSMYLCASSSPGAFSEQYFGPGTRLTVT.

This clonotype occurred many times. The chain recombines TRBV27 with TRBJ2-7; 11 bases are shared with TRBD2. V shed 7 bases, J shed 3 bases, and the junction held 8 bases outside the gene matches. CDR1 is MNHEY and CDR2 is SMNVEV in the germline V gene (reference sequence). The CDR3 has 15 residues. Written as DNA, the CDR3 is TGTGCCAGCACCTTTAGCGGGAGGGCCGGCTACGAGCAGTACTTC. Protein sequence: CASTFSGRAGYEQYF.

This clonotype has a count of ten or more. The gene calls are TRBV7-9 and TRBJ1-2; tentative D call: TRBD1 (5 bases). CDR1 SEHNR and CDR2 FQNEAQ come from the germline V gene (reference sequence). The ends were cut back, 5 bases at V and 4 bases at J, with 14 bases in the middle. The CDR3 sequence is 14 residues long. The CDR3 DNA is TGTGCCAGCAGCCAACCCAGGGCTGGCTATGGCTACACCTTC. Encoded protein: CASSQPRAGYGYTF.

This sequence joins TRBV19 and TRBJ2-7, with D perhaps TRBD2 (5 bases). The CDR3 is 13 amino acids. Deletions cut 10 bases from V and 3 bases from J, with 16 bases between. CDR1 is LNHDA and CDR2 is SQIVND in the germline V gene (reference sequence). The DNA of the CDR3 is TGTGCCACCACCCGAGGGAGTGGCTACGAGCAGTACTTC. It codes for CATTRGSGYEQYF. The complete variable domain, with remaining parts taken from reference TRBV19 and TRBJ2-7, reads DGGITQSPKYLFRKEGQNVTLSCEQNLNHDAMYWYRQDPGQGLRLIYYSQIVNDFQKGDIAEGYSVSREKKESFPLTVTSAQKNPTAFYLCATTRGSGYEQYFGPGTRLTVT.

This clonotype was counted many times. The J gene is TRBJ2-5, the V gene TRBV2, with 8 bases fitting TRBD1. Germline V lookup: CDR1 SNHLY, CDR2 FYNNEI. This CDR3 spans 14 amino acids. Trimming removed 7 bases from V and 5 bases from J; junction bases left unmatched: 9. DNA of the CDR3: TGTGCCAGCATTGGAGACAGGGGCAGGGAGACCCAGTACTTC. It specifies CASIGDRGRETQYF.

In this sample, this clonotype turned up many times. The CDR3 sequence: CAISESSGSYEQYF. The CDR3 region has the DNA TGTGCCATCAGTGAGTCTAGCGGATCCTACGAGCAGTACTTC. The chain employs TRBV10-3 and TRBJ2-7; tentatively, D is TRBD2 (6 bases). Between the trimmed V and J ends, which lost 0 bases and 1 base, there was a span of 7 bases. The germline CDR1 and CDR2 sequences are ENHRY and SYGVKD. The CDR3 consists of 14 residues.

This sequence joins TRBV27 and TRBJ2-4; 10 bases align to TRBD2. Unmatched junction bases numbered 9, after V lost 6 bases and J lost 10 bases. CDR1 and CDR2 from the germline V gene are MNHEY and SMNVEV (reference sequence). This CDR3 is 14 amino acids long. Here the CDR3 reads CASSPGLAPVIQYF. The CDR3 bases are TGTGCCAGCAGCCCGGGACTAGCGCCTGTAATTCAGTACTTC.

This clonotype was recorded a few times. V usage is TRBV28 and J usage is TRBJ2-3; 7 bases line up with TRBD2. Germline V gene lookup returns CDR1 MDHEN and CDR2 SYDVKM. The CDR3 length is 14 residues. Trimming at V came to 2 bases and at J to 6 bases, leaving 5 bases not matched to a gene. CDR3 DNA: TGTGCCAGCAGTTTAATCGGGAGGAGGGATACGCAGTATTTT. Its translation is CASSLIGRRDTQYF.

J is TRBJ2-6 and V is TRBV29-1; no firm D call. Trimming pared 3 bases from V and 3 bases from J, leaving 3 bases between. This CDR3 comprises 12 residues. CDR1 SQVTM and CDR2 ANQGSEA come from the germline V gene. The CDR3 protein is CSVENGANVLTF. Written as DNA, the CDR3 is TGCAGCGTTGAGAATGGGGCCAACGTCCTGACTTTC.

The chain has TRBV6-2 or TRBV6-3 and TRBJ2-1, with 8 nucleotides matching TRBD2. Germline assignment: CDR1 MNHEY and CDR2 SVGEGT. The CDR3 has 16 residues. V lost 0 bases, J lost 5 bases, and 6 bases stayed unmatched. The CDR3 nucleotides read TGTGCCAGCAGTTACTCGACCTGGCGGGAGGACAATGAGCAGTTCTTC. Its protein product is CASSYSTWREDNEQFF.

This clonotype has only a few counts. The rearrangement uses TRBV7-9 and TRBJ2-7; possible D gene TRBD2, 6 bases. Deletions cut 5 bases from V and 4 bases from J, with 18 bases between. The CDR3 runs to 15 residues. CDR1 is SEHNR and CDR2 is FQNEAQ in the germline V gene (reference sequence). Here the CDR3 DNA reads TGTGCCAGCAGCCAGGGAACGCTACGGGGGTACGAGCAGTACTTC. Protein: CASSQGTLRGYEQYF. The whole variable domain, remainder taken from reference TRBV7-9 and TRBJ2-7, is DTGVSQNPRHKITKRGQNVTFRCDPISEHNRLYWYRQTLGQGPEFLTYFQNEAQLEKSRLLSDRFSAERPKGSFSTLEIQRTEQGDSAMYLCASSQGTLRGYEQYFGPGTRLTVT.

The V gene is TRBV15, the J gene TRBJ1-3; D unclear. V shed 2 bases and J shed 0 bases, with 14 bases lying between them. The germline CDR1 and CDR2 sequences are LNHNV and YYDKDF (reference sequence). This CDR3 has 17 residues. CDR3 amino acids: CATSRLFTGVSGNTIYF. Written as DNA, the CDR3 is TGTGCCACCAGCAGACTCTTTACGGGCGTCTCTGGAAACACCATATATTTT.

CDR3 residues: CSAPQASTGNTIYF. CDR3 DNA: TGCAGTGCTCCACAGGCGTCCACTGGAAACACCATATATTTT. The chain combines TRBV20-1 with TRBJ1-3; weak D call: TRBD1 (5 bases). CDR3 size: 14 residues. The germline gives CDR1 DFQATT, CDR2 SNEGSKA (reference sequence). Trimming cost V 5 bases and J 2 bases, with 13 bases left between them.

The J gene is TRBJ2-2, the V gene TRBV7-2, with D possibly matching TRBD1 (6 bases). This CDR3 has 17 amino acids. Between the trimmed V and J ends, which lost 2 bases and 2 bases, there was a span of 15 bases. From germline, CDR1 is SGHTA and CDR2 FQGNSA. CDR3 protein: CASSLILSQGNTGELFF. CDR3 nucleotides: TGTGCCAGCAGCTTAATTTTGTCACAGGGTAACACCGGGGAGCTGTTTTTT.

This clonotype has just a few counts. The chain is built from TRBV20-1 and TRBJ2-7; 7 bases are a match to TRBD1. The CDR3 contains 14 residues. Trimming at V came to 6 bases and at J to 0 bases, leaving 8 bases not matched to a gene. Germline V gene lookup returns CDR1 DFQATT and CDR2 SNEGSKA (reference sequence). The CDR3 bases are TGCAGTGCATACCTTGGGGACAGCTCCTACGAGCAGTACTTC. It encodes CSAYLGDSSYEQYF.

This clonotype has more than one count but fewer than ten. The rearrangement links TRBV20-1 to TRBJ2-5, with 7 bases identical to TRBD1. V shed 2 bases, J shed 5 bases, and the junction held 8 bases outside the gene matches. Looked up from germline, CDR1 is DFQATT and CDR2 is SNEGSKA (reference sequence). CDR3 length equals 14 residues. CDR3 region: CSARFNRGGETQYF. In DNA, the CDR3 is TGCAGTGCTAGATTCAACAGGGGCGGTGAGACCCAGTACTTC.

The V call is TRBV4-1, the J call TRBJ2-5, with a tentative D call TRBD1 (6 bases). Germline CDR1 MGHRA, CDR2 YSYEKL. The CDR3 has 14 residues. V was trimmed by 3 bases and J by 5 bases, leaving 13 bases between them. The CDR3 coding sequence is TGCGCCAGCAGCCAGCAGGGGATGGGGGAGACCCAGTACTTC. It yields the protein CASSQQGMGETQYF.

In its sample, this clonotype was seen many times. The chain couples TRBV12-3 or TRBV12-4 to TRBJ1-5; 7 bases line up with TRBD1. The CDR3 is 14 residues long. Trimming at V came to 6 bases and at J to 4 bases, leaving 6 bases not matched to a gene. This CDR3 is CASSLGQINQPQHF. CDR3 DNA: TGTGCCAGCAGCTTGGGACAGATTAATCAGCCCCAGCATTTT.

The CDR3 sequence is CATSASRAVTGELFF. Here the CDR3 DNA reads TGTGCCACCAGTGCCTCAAGAGCAGTCACCGGGGAGCTGTTTTTT. The chain recombines TRBV24-1 with TRBJ2-2, with no clear D. Germline CDR1 and CDR2: KGHDR and SFDVKD. There are 15 residues in the CDR3. Deletions cut 5 bases from V and 4 bases from J, with 13 bases between.